Listed below are T cell receptor beta chains from one sample, sequenced in a study of CXCR3-negative and CXCR3-positive naive CD8 T cells. TCRdb reprocessed the 5' RACE reads, keeping one entry per CDR3 protein, no DNA. The ten top clones account for less than 9.5%, within a sample of tens of thousands of distinct CDR3 sequences. Specimen: memory CD8+ T cells from blood. The receptors originated from a human donor in good health. Some clones in this sample may be carry-over from other donors' samples. CDR3s include the opening cysteine and the closing phenylalanine or tryptophan.

v_gene	j_gene	CDR3aa
TRBV7-9	TRBJ1-1	CASSFDTEAFF
TRBV4-1	TRBJ2-1	CASSQGQGGSNEQFF
TRBV12-3/TRBV12-4	TRBJ2-5	CASKDPLGETQYF
TRBV7-6	TRBJ2-7	CASSFGAWDEQYF
TRBV29-1	TRBJ2-7	CSSGTGDEQYF
TRBV29-1	TRBJ2-2	CSVIYTAGGELFF
TRBV4-3	TRBJ2-2	CASSQDRTISHTGELFF
TRBV28	TRBJ2-4	CASSAGLAENIQYF
TRBV4-1	TRBJ2-7	CASSPYPGTTAYEQYF
TRBV6-1	TRBJ2-1	CASRPGEAGALYNEQFF
TRBV29-1	TRBJ2-5	CSVEDYSRGIQETQYF
TRBV28	TRBJ2-3	CASSFGRLVLTDTQYF
TRBV21-1	TRBJ1-4	CASSGQYYEKLFF
TRBV10-3	TRBJ2-1	CAISEAGAYDEQFF
TRBV18	TRBJ2-7	CASSPAQYYEQYF